This T cell receptor beta chain appears in the sequencing data of a study of cytomegalovirus exposure and HLA in healthy donors. Clones were sequenced by immunoSEQ multiplex PCR, and TCRdb holds only the in-frame ones, with some missing. The profile shows 250,000 to 350,000 clones, roughly 85% of them singletons. From germline, CDR1 is MDHEN and CDR2 SYDVKM. CDR3 length: 14 residues. Deletions cut 3 bases from V and 0 bases from J, with 9 bases between. The source of this sequence is a woman between 18 and 29 years old in good health and CMV-seronegative. Source material: PBMCs. The chain combines TRBV28 with TRBJ2-7; the D is unclear. In DNA, the CDR3 is TGTGCCAGCAGTTTGGGCAGCCCCTCCTACGAGCAGTACTTC. It specifies CASSLGSPSYEQYF.